This TCR beta chain was sequenced during a study of sequential checkpoint blockade in melanoma. Study at large: Randomization was 1:1 between first-line nivolumab→ipilimumab and ipilimumab→nivolumab. Maintenance nivolumab came after either treatment sequence.

As for treatment: randomized to nivolumab then ipilimumab (arm A) or the reverse (arm B). DNA-damaging chemotherapy had not been given to any patient beforehand. CDR3 size: 16 residues. V was cut by 5 bases and J by 4 bases, with 17 bases left in between. CDR1 and CDR2 from the germline V gene are SGHVS and FNYEAQ. This clone has only one observation. The data were produced by immunoSEQ multiplex PCR, yet TCRdb's version contains in-frame clones alone and is incomplete. The table includes 15,000 to 20,000 clones, roughly two thirds detected once. The TCR originated in a human donor with melanoma. The material sequenced was CD8+ T cells sorted from blood (inferred from file names), taken from a patient given nivolumab and ipilimumab in sequence. The chain uses TRBV7-6 and TRBJ2-2, with TRBD1 as a possible D gene (6 bases). CDR3 loop: CASSGGSSAVTGELFF. The CDR3, as DNA: TGTGCCAGCAGCGGGGGCTCATCCGCGGTCACCGGGGAGCTGTTTTTT.